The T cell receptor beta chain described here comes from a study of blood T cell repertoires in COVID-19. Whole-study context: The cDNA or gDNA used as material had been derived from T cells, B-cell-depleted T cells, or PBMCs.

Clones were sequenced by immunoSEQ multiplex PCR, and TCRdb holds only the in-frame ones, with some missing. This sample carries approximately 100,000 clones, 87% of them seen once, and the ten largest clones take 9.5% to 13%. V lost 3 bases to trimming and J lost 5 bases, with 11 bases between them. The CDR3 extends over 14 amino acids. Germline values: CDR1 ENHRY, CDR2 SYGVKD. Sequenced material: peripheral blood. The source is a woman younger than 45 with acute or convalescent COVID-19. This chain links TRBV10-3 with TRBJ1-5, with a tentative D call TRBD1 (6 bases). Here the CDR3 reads CAISDSGGDQPQHF. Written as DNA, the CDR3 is TGTGCCATCAGTGATAGTGGGGGCGATCAGCCCCAGCATTTT.